This TCR beta chain was sequenced in a study of graft-versus-host responses after intestinal transplantation. Whole-study context: As for transplant type, recipients had multivisceral, liver-intestinal, or isolated intestinal grafts. For approximately three years after anti-thymocyte globulin induction, all recipients took tacrolimus and steroids. General observations from the study: Graft-donor T cell macrochimerism coincided with high graft-versus-host to host-versus-graft clonal ratios in allografts.

Generated by immunoSEQ multiplex PCR, the TCRdb table keeps only in-frame clones and is missing some. Of about 94,000 clones in the sample, more than 85% are singletons; the top ten hold around 0.53%. Regarding this clone: Its antigen is unidentified.

This clonotype was obtained from a human donor who received an intestinal transplant. The source was unstimulated CD8+ T cells sorted from spleen or lymph node cells, collected before intestinal transplant.

CDR3 loop: CASSYGTGGGYGYTF. Here the CDR3 DNA reads TGTGCCAGCAGCTACGGGACAGGGGGTGGCTATGGCTACACCTTC. The chain links TRBV7-9 to TRBJ1-2; 11 positions agree with TRBD1. The CDR3 covers 15 residues. The J segment lost 4 bases and the V segment lost 4 bases, leaving 5 bases of the junction unmatched. CDR1 and CDR2 (germline): SEHNR, FQNEAQ (reference sequence).